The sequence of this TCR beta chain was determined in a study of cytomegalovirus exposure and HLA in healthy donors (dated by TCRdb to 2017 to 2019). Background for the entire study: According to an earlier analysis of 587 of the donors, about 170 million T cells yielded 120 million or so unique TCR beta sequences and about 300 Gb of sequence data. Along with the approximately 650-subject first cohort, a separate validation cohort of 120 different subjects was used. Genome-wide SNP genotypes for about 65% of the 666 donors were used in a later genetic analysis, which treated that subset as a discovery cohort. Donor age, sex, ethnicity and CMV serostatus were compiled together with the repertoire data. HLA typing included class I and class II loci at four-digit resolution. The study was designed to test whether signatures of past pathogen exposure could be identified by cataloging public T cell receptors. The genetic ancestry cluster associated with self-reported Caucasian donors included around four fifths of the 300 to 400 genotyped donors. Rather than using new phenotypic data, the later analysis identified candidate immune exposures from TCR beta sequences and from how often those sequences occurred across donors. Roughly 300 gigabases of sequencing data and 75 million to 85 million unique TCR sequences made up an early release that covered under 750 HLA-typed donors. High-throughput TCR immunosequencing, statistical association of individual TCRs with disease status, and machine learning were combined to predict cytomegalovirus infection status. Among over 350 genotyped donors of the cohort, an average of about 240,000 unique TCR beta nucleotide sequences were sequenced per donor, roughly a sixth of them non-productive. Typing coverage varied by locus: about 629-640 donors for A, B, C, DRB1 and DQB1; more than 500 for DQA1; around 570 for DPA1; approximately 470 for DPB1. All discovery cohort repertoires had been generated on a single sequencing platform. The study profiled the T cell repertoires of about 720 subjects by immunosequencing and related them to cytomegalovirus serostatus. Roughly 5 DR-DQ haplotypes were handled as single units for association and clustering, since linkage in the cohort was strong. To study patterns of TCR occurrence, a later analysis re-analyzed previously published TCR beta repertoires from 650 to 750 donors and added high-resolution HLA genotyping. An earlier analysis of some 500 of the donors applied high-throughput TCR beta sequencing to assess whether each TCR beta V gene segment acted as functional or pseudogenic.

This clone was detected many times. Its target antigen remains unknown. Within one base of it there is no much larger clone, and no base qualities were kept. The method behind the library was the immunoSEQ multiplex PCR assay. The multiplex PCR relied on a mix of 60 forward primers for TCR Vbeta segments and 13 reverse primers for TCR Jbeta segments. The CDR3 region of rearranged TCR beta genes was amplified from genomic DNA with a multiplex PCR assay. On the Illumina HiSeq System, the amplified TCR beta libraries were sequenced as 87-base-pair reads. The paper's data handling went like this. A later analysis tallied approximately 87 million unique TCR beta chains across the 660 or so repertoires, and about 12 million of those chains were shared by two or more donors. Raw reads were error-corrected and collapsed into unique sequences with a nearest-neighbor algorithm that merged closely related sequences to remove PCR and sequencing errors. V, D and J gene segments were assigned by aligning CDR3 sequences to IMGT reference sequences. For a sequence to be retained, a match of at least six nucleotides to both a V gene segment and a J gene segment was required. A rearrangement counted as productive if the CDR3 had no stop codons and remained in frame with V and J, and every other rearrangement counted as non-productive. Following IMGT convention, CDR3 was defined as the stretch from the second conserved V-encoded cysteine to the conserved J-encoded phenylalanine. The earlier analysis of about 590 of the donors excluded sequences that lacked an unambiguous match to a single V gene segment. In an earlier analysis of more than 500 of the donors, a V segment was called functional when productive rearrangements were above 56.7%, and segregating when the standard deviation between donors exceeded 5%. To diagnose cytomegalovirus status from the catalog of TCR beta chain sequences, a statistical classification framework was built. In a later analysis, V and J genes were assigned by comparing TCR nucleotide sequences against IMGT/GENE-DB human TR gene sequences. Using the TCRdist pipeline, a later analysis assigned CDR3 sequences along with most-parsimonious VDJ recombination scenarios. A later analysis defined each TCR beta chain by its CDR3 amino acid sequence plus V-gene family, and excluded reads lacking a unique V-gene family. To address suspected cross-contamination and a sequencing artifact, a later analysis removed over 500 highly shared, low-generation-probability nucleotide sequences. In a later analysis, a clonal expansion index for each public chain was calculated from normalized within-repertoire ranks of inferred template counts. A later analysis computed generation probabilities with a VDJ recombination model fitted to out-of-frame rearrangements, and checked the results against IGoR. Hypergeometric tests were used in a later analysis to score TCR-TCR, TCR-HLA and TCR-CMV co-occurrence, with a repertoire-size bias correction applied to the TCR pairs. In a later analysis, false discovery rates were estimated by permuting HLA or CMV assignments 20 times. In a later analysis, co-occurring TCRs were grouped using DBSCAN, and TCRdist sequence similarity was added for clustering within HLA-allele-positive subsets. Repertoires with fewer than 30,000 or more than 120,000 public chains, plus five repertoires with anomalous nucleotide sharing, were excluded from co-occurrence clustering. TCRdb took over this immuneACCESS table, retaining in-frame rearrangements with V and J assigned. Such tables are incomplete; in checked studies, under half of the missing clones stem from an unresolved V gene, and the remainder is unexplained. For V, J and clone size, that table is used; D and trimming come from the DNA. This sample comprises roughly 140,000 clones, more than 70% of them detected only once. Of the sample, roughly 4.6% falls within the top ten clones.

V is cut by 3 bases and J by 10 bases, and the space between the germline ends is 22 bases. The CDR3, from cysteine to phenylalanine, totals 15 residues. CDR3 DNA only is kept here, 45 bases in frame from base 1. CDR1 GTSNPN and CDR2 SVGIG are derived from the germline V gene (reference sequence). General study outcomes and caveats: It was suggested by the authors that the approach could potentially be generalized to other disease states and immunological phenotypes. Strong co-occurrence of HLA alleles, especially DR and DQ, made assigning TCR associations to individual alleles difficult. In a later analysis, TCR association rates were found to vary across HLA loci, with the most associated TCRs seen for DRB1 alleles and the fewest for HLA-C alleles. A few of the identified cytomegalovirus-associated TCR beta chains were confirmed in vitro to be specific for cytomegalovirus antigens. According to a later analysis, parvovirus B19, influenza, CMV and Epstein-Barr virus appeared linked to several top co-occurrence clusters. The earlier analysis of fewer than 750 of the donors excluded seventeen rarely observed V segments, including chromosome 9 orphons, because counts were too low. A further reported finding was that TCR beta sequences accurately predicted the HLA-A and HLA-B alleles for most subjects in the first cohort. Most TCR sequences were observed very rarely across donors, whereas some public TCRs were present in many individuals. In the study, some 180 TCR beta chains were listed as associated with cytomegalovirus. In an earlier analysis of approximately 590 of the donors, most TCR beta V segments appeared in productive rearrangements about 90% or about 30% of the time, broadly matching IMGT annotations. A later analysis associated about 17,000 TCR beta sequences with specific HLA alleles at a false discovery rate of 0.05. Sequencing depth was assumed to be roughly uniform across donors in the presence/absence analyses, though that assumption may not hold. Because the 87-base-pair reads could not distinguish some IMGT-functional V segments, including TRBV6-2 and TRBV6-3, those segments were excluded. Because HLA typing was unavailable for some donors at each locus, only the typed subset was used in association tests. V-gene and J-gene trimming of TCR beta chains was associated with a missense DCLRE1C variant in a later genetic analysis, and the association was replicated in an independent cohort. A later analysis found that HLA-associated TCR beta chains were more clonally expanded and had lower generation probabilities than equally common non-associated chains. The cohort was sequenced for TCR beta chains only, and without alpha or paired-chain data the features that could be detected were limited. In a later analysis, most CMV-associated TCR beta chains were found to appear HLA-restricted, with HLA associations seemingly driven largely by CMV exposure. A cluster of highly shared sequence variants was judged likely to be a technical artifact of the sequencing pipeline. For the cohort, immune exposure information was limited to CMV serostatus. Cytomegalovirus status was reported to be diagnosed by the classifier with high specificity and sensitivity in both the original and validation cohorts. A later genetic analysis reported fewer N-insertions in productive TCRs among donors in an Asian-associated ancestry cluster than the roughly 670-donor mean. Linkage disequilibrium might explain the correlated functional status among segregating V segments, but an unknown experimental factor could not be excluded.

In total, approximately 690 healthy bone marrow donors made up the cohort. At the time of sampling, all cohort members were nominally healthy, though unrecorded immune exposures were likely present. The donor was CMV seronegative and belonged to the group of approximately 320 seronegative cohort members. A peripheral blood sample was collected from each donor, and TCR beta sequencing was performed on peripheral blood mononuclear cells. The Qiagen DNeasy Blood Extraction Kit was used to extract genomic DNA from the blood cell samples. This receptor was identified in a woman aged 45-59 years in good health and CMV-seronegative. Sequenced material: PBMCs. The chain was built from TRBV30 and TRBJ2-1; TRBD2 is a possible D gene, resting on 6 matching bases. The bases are TGTGCCTGGAGGACCGCGGGGTCCAGGAACGGAGAGCAGTTCTTC. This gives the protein CAWRTAGSRNGEQFF.